This T cell receptor beta chain was sequenced during a study of T cells after somatic rescue of genetic block. Trimming pared 4 bases from V and 6 bases from J, leaving 13 bases between. Germline loops: CDR1 MNHEY, CDR2 SMNVEV (reference sequence). The CDR3 loop spans 13 amino acids. Generated by immunoSEQ multiplex PCR, the TCRdb table keeps only in-frame clones and is missing some. The sample has 67,000 or so clones; approximately 91% are singletons. This chain joins TRBV27 and TRBJ2-7; D is possibly TRBD1 or TRBD2 (5 bases each). This clonotype originated in a man aged 30-40 years. The sample consisted of peripheral blood mononuclear cells (PBMCs). CDR3 in amino acids: CASSYRGVGEQYF. The CDR3 DNA follows: TGTGCCAGCAGTTATCGGGGCGTAGGCGAGCAGTACTTC.